This entry is about one T cell receptor (beta chain). The V end lost 5 bases, the J end lost 2 bases, and 3 bases lay between the germline ends. Looked up from germline, CDR1 is LNHDA and CDR2 is SQIVND (reference sequence). This CDR3 is built from 12 residues. The data are from a study of blood T cell repertoires in COVID-19. The method was immunoSEQ multiplex PCR; TCRdb's version includes in-frame clones alone and lacks a portion of them. The sample consists of some 75,000 clones, more than 70% of them appearing once. Sequencing used peripheral blood. The chain employs TRBV19 and TRBJ2-2; D not certain. The TCR sequence derives from a man aged 50 or older with COVID-19, enrolled during active disease. The CDR3 is CASSYNTGELFF. CDR3 nucleotide sequence: TGTGCCAGTAGTTATAACACCGGGGAGCTGTTTTTT.